This TCR beta chain is drawn from a study of cytomegalovirus exposure and HLA in healthy donors. At collection, donors were nominally healthy, but unrecorded immune exposures were probable. This clone occurred a few times. PCR primers comprised 60 Vbeta and 13 Jbeta primers. TCRdb's copy holds only in-frame clones and misses some; the assay was immunoSEQ multiplex PCR. The sample lists 150,000 or so clones, over 70% occurring once. The sequence derives from a man younger than 40 in good health and CMV-seronegative. Sequencing input: PBMCs.

DNA for the CDR3: TGTGCCAGTTCCACAGGGGAACCCTATAATTCACCCCTCCACTTT. Residues: CASSTGEPYNSPLHF. V is TRBV19 and J is TRBJ1-6; 7 positions match TRBD1. CDR1 and CDR2 (germline): LNHDA, SQIVND (reference sequence). This CDR3 region has 15 residues. With V trimmed by 8 bases and J by 2 bases, 6 bases remained unmatched.